These 4 T cell receptor beta chains share one sample of origin, sequenced in a study of OX40 agonist ivuxolimab in advanced cancers. Sequencing used immunoSEQ multiplex PCR; TCRdb keeps in-frame clones, though not all of them. The sample shows approximately 60,000 clones, 82% of them seen only once. The sequencing used CD4+ or CD8+ T cells sorted from blood, collected in a trial of the OX40 agonist ivuxolimab. The source of these receptors is an adult with an advanced solid tumor such as melanoma, head and neck, liver or kidney cancer.

This rearrangement joins TRBV25-1 to TRBJ1-2, with D tentatively TRBD1 (5 bases). The CDR3 contains 14 residues. Germline V gives CDR1 MGHDK, CDR2 SYGVNS. Trimming cost V 6 bases and J 4 bases, with 15 bases left between them. For the CDR3, the DNA is TGTGCCAGCAGACCGGTAGGGACTTCCTATGGCTACACCTTC. Protein sequence: CASRPVGTSYGYTF.

This clone was counted only a few times. The chain has TRBV5-1 and TRBJ2-1; the match to TRBD2 covers 12 bases. V shed 0 bases, J shed 5 bases, and the junction held 9 bases outside the gene matches. The V gene's germline CDR1 is SGHRS and CDR2 YFSETQ. The length of the CDR3 is 18 residues. The chain's CDR3 is CASSLATTSGRMDNEQFF. In nucleotides, the CDR3 is TGCGCCAGCAGCTTGGCTACGACTAGCGGGAGAATGGACAATGAGCAGTTCTTC.

A note on this clone: The sample contains more than one DNA sequence encoding this CDR3. V is TRBV6-5 and J is TRBJ2-7; the match to TRBD1 covers 8 bases. Germline assignment: CDR1 MNHEY and CDR2 SVGAGI. The CDR3 has 13 amino acids. V was clipped by 5 bases and J by 2 bases; unmatched bases: 2. The DNA of the CDR3 is TGTGCCAGCAGTAGGACAGGGACCTACGAGCAGTACTTC. Translated: CASSRTGTYEQYF.

With regard to this clone: One end of the junction does not line up with germline, which may come from a read error. This CDR3 reads CACLTGAWNF. CDR3 DNA: TGTGCCTGTCTCACGGGGGCTTGGAACTTC. The chain has TRBV30 and TRBJ2-7; D is tentatively TRBD1 or TRBD2 (6 bases each). This CDR3 has 10 residues. Germline V gives CDR1 GTSNPN, CDR2 SVGIG (reference sequence).